This T cell receptor (beta chain) was captured by sequencing in a study of identical twins. TCRdb recomputed calls from the 5' RACE reads with MiXCR, one row per CDR3 protein. This sample has roughly 570,000 distinct CDR3 sequences, with around a tenth found just once. This clonotype was seen ten or more times. Its antigen is not known. The CDR3 loop spans 15 amino acids. Germline loops: CDR1 SQVTM, CDR2 ANQGSEA. Trimming pared 5 bases from V and 4 bases from J, leaving 20 bases between. Findings and limits, study-wide: In drawing conclusions, the study used cross-sectional statistical analysis and did not follow the same donors. Carriage of fewer insertions was seen in abundant cord blood beta clonotypes, whereas memory repertoires showed none. Beta out-of-frame twin sharing showed a weaker excess.

The sample was also linked to a second study, of yellow fever vaccine responses in identical twins.

The receptor comes from a young woman in good health. The sample taken for sequencing was PBMCs. The chain couples TRBV29-1 to TRBJ1-2; D is possibly TRBD1 (5 bases). The DNA for the CDR3 is TGCAGCGTTCCCGCAGGGACGAGCTTGGCCTATGGCTACACCTTC. Translating gives CSVPAGTSLAYGYTF.